These 8 T cell receptor beta chains share one sample of origin, sequenced in a study of shared clonotypes between healthy human individuals. Using immunoSEQ multiplex PCR, the repertoire was profiled, and TCRdb retains in-frame clones only, with some absent. Here the sample spans 2 million to 2.5 million clones, 93% being singletons. Sequencing was performed on naive CD4+ T cells from PBMCs. Indicated subset: CD45RA+ positively selected. Receptor source: a man aged 18 to 29 in good health. Some clones in this sample may be carry-over from other donors' samples.

This clone was counted once. The rearrangement uses TRBV19 and TRBJ2-2; weak D call: TRBD2 (5 bases). The CDR3 runs to 16 residues. V was cut by 6 bases and J by 2 bases, with 16 bases left in between. CDR1 LNHDA and CDR2 SQIVND come from the germline V gene (reference sequence). The CDR3 DNA follows: TGTGCCAGTAGCCGGGAAGTAGGTAGTAACACCGGGGAGCTGTTTTTT. It translates to CASSREVGSNTGELFF.

V and J are TRBV18 and TRBJ2-5; D unresolved. The CDR3 extends over 13 amino acids. Trimming removed 1 base from V and 3 bases from J, with 6 bases in between. Germline V CDR1 and CDR2: KGHSH, LQKENI. The CDR3 nucleotides read TGTGCCAGCTCACCACTCAAGGAAGAGACCCAGTACTTC. Protein sequence: CASSPLKEETQYF.

With regard to this clone: The same CDR3 is also encoded by other DNA sequences in this sample. The chain joins TRBV28 to TRBJ2-4, with TRBD2 matching over 7 bases. CDR1 is MDHEN, CDR2 SYDVKM, per germline. Trimming at V came to 1 base and at J to 1 base, leaving 7 bases not matched to a gene. CDR3 length equals 17 residues. The CDR3 DNA reads TGTGCCAGCAGTTTATCGGGGGGAGGCGTTGCCAAAAACATTCAGTACTTC. Amino acid sequence: CASSLSGGGVAKNIQYF.

This clone appeared once. This chain uses TRBV4-1 with TRBJ2-3; D remains unclear. This CDR3 has 14 residues. V shed 6 bases and J shed 0 bases, with 10 bases lying between them. Germline V gene data show CDR1 as MGHRA and CDR2 as YSYEKL. CDR3 in amino acids: CASRGSSSTDTQYF. CDR3 in DNA: TGCGCCAGCAGGGGAAGTTCTAGCACAGATACGCAGTATTTT.

This clone was detected once. Other DNA sequences in this sample translate to the same CDR3. V and J are TRBV7-9 and TRBJ2-5, with a possible D match to TRBD2 (6 bases). The germline CDR1 and CDR2 sequences are SEHNR and FQNEAQ (reference sequence). This CDR3 comprises 13 residues. Deletions cut 5 bases from V and 5 bases from J, with 12 bases between. DNA of the CDR3: TGTGCCAGCAGCCCTGGTGGAGGGGAGACCCAGTACTTC. Residues: CASSPGGGETQYF.

The chain combines TRBV18 with TRBJ2-5; 10 bases line up with TRBD1. There are 15 residues in the CDR3. Losses at the gene ends were 3 bases for V and 2 bases for J; bases not matched to a gene: 3. Germline lookup yields CDR1 KGHSH and CDR2 LQKENI. CDR3 nucleotide sequence: TGTGCCAGCTCACCCGCGGACAGGGGGCAAGAGACCCAGTACTTC. Residues: CASSPADRGQETQYF.

In its sample, this clone was seen a few times. The CDR3 nucleotides read TGTGCCGTCCGCCAGGATCCGACTAACTATGGCTACACCTTC. Translated: CAVRQDPTNYGYTF. The chain is built from TRBV11-2 and TRBJ1-2; no clear D gene. Deletions cut 11 bases from V and 0 bases from J, with 16 bases between. The CDR3 totals 14 residues. Germline V gene sequence: CDR1 SGHAT, CDR2 FQNNGV. The entire variable domain, with the rest obtained from reference TRBV11-2 and TRBJ1-2, is as follows: EAGVAQSPRYKIIEKRQSVAFWCNPISGHATLYWYQQILGQGPKLLIQFQNNGVVDDSQLPKDRFSAERLKGVDSTLKIQPAKLEDSAVYLCAVRQDPTNYGYTFGSGTRLTVV.

To note about this clone: The same CDR3 also results from other DNA sequences found in this sample. V and J are TRBV28 and TRBJ2-3; 9 nucleotides agree with TRBD1. This CDR3 contains 14 residues. The J segment lost 3 bases and the V segment lost 6 bases, leaving 4 bases of the junction unmatched. The germline gives CDR1 MDHEN, CDR2 SYDVKM. CDR3 DNA sequence: TGTGCCAGCAGCCCGGGACAGGGAACAGATACGCAGTATTTT. Translated, it gives CASSPGQGTDTQYF.